This T cell receptor (beta chain) was identified in a study of OX40 agonist ivuxolimab in advanced cancers. Of note for this clone: An end of the junction does not agree with germline; a read error may underlie this.

Assay used: immunoSEQ multiplex PCR; TCRdb lists only in-frame clones, some missing. The sample carries roughly 25,000 clones, about four fifths recorded once. CDR3 length: 15 residues. Germline V CDR1 and CDR2: SSHAT, FNYEAQ (reference sequence). The gene calls are TRBV7-7 and TRBJ2-3, with 7 bases matching TRBD1. The material was CD4+ or CD8+ T cells sorted from blood, obtained in a trial of the OX40 agonist ivuxolimab. The clonotype originates from an adult with an advanced solid tumor such as melanoma, head and neck, liver or kidney cancer. CDR3 amino acids: CASSPTTGQADTQYF. The CDR3 coding sequence is TGTGCTAGCAGCCCAACGACAGGGCAGGCAGATACGCAGTATTTT.